The T cell receptor beta chain under discussion was sequenced for a study of response to subunit inactivated influenza vaccine. Findings and caveats of the study: With each seasonal influenza vaccination, the authors suggested, few new T cells are recruited.

Each CDR3 protein is one row after TCRdb ran MiXCR on the RT-PCR reads. The sample records a few hundred thousand distinct CDR3 sequences, 12% to 15% being singletons. A remark on this clonotype: The antigen is unknown.

Germline V gives CDR1 MNHEY, CDR2 SMNVEV (reference sequence). There are 16 residues in the CDR3. V was cut by 2 bases and J by 3 bases, with 13 bases left in between. The receptor comes from a man in his fifties who received an inactivated influenza vaccine. This specimen was PBMCs from blood, taken 12 days after vaccination. This chain joins TRBV27 and TRBJ1-4; D might be TRBD1 (6 bases). The CDR3 DNA reads as TGTGCCAGCAGTTTAACCACAGGGACGGCTAATGAAAAACTGTTTTTT. It encodes CASSLTTGTANEKLFF. The full variable domain, its missing parts supplied by reference TRBV27 and TRBJ1-4, is EAQVTQNPRYLITVTGKKLTVTCSQNMNHEYMSWYRQDPGLGLRQIYYSMNVEVTDKGDVPEGYKVSRKEKRNFPLILESPSPNQTSLYFCASSLTTGTANEKLFFGSGTQLSVL.